The 10 T cell receptor beta chains given below trace back to one sample, sequenced in a study of blood T cell repertoires in COVID-19. The assay was immunoSEQ multiplex PCR, and TCRdb's table has in-frame clones only and misses some. The sample has under 300,000 clones; over 80% are singletons. The material sequenced was PBMCs or T cells enriched from blood (not recorded which). The receptors here all came from a woman younger than 30 who had recovered from COVID-19.

The chain has TRBV7-2 and TRBJ2-7; 8 bases align to TRBD1. The V and J ends lost 3 bases and 3 bases, in that order; junction bases with no gene match: 4. Germline CDR1 is SGHTA and CDR2 is FQGNSA. The CDR3 consists of 14 residues. CDR3 bases: TGTGCCAGCAGCTTTTTGGGACAGGTCTACGAGCAGTACTTC. It codes for CASSFLGQVYEQYF.

Here the CDR3 DNA reads TGTGCCAGCAGCCAGTCCCGGGATGGCTATGGCTACACCTTC. As protein: CASSQSRDGYGYTF. This chain joins TRBV3-1 (or the pseudogene TRBV3-2) and TRBJ1-2; D is unresolved. The V and J ends lost 3 bases and 4 bases respectively, with 12 bases between them. The CDR3 consists of 14 residues. Per the germline V gene, CDR1 is LGHDT and CDR2 is YNNKEL (reference sequence).

The chain has TRBV2 and TRBJ1-2, with D possibly TRBD1 on 5 matching bases. V lost 8 bases to trimming and J lost 4 bases, with 11 bases between them. Germline CDR1 is SNHLY and CDR2 is FYNNEI. The CDR3 covers 12 residues. Here the CDR3 reads CASVGTRYGYTF. The CDR3 DNA reads as TGTGCCAGCGTCGGGACTCGCTATGGCTACACCTTC.

J is TRBJ1-1 and V is TRBV6-6; TRBD1 aligns across 7 bases. The germline CDR1 and CDR2 sequences are MNHNY and SVGAGI (reference sequence). The CDR3 consists of 15 residues. J gave up 0 bases and V 6 bases, and 7 bases lay outside the gene matches. DNA for the CDR3: TGTGCCAGCAGGCGGGACAGCCGAATGAACACTGAAGCTTTCTTT. As protein: CASRRDSRMNTEAFF.

V and J are TRBV18 and TRBJ1-3; TRBD1 agrees at 11 bases. The CDR3 loop spans 14 amino acids. Germline V CDR1 and CDR2: KGHSH, LQKENI. Trimming took 3 bases from V and 8 from J; bases not matched to a gene: 3. CDR3 nucleotides: TGTGCCAGCTCACCTGGGACAGGGGGATACACCATATATTTT. This translates into CASSPGTGGYTIYF.

The gene calls are TRBV15 and TRBJ1-2; TRBD1 matches 7 bases. Looked up from germline, CDR1 is LNHNV and CDR2 is YYDKDF (reference sequence). The CDR3 loop spans 16 amino acids. The V segment lost 0 bases and the J segment 5 bases; nucleotides outside the gene matches: 9. The DNA of the CDR3 is TGTGCCACCAGCAGAGATTACTGGGACAGCCCTTATGGCTACACCTTC. Amino acid sequence: CATSRDYWDSPYGYTF. The full variable domain, completed using reference TRBV15 and TRBJ1-2, is DAMVIQNPRYQVTQFGKPVTLSCSQTLNHNVMYWYQQKSSQAPKLLFHYYDKDFNNEADTPDNFQSRRPNTSFCFLDIRSPGLGDTAMYLCATSRDYWDSPYGYTFGSGTRLTVV.

The genes are TRBV2 and TRBJ2-3, with 9 positions matching TRBD1. The CDR3 runs to 16 residues. V dropped 6 bases and J dropped 1; count of bases not matched to a gene: 8. Germline V lookup: CDR1 SNHLY, CDR2 FYNNEI. CDR3 nucleotides: TGTGCCAGCAGAGCTACAGGGGGCTGGGGCACAGATACGCAGTATTTT. Its translation is CASRATGGWGTDTQYF.

The chain links TRBV2 to TRBJ2-1, with TRBD2 matching over 11 bases. Germline V gene lookup returns CDR1 SNHLY and CDR2 FYNNEI. This CDR3 has 18 residues. V lost 5 bases and J lost 9; bases outside the gene matches: 18. As DNA, the CDR3 is TGTGCCAGCAGTTCCGACGGGACTAGCGGAGGCTTGATGGGTGAGCAGTTCTTC. Its translation: CASSSDGTSGGLMGEQFF.

This clone was picked up one time. The chain links TRBV25-1 to TRBJ1-2; TRBD1 agrees at 7 bases. The trim removed 3 bases at V and 8 bases at J, leaving 9 bases unmatched. The CDR3 spans 14 residues. In germline, CDR1 is MGHDK, CDR2 SYGVNS. The CDR3 nucleotides are TGTGCCAGCAGTGACCCCGGACAGGAGGAAGGCTACACCTTC. Its protein product is CASSDPGQEEGYTF.

The V gene is TRBV19, the J gene TRBJ1-5; 8 positions match TRBD1. The CDR3 length is 16 residues. Germline V lookup: CDR1 LNHDA, CDR2 SQIVND (reference sequence). The junction had 10 bases not matched to a gene; V was cut back by 3 bases and J by 6 bases. In DNA, the CDR3 is TGTGCCAGTAGTATGGATCGACAGGGGCGATTTCAGCCCCAGCATTTT. Its protein is CASSMDRQGRFQPQHF.